This entry lists 24 T cell receptor beta chains sequenced from one sample in a study of CD8+ T cells in alopecia areata. RNA extraction was followed by reverse transcription into cDNA, which acted as the sequencing template. Assay: immunoSEQ multiplex PCR; the TCRdb copy retains only in-frame clones and omits some. Of 65,000 to 100,000 clones in the sample, 51% were seen once. Material for sequencing was NKG2D-high CD8+ T cells sorted from blood. These receptors originate from a human donor with alopecia areata.

This clone was seen ten or more times. This chain joins TRBV11-3 and TRBJ2-7; the match to TRBD1 covers 7 bases. V was clipped by 6 bases and J by 0 bases; unmatched bases: 8. The CDR3 has 15 residues. Germline assignment: CDR1 SGHNT and CDR2 YENEEA. The CDR3 bases are TGTGCCAGCAGTCCCGGGACAGCGTTCTCCTACGAGCAGTACTTC. Translating gives CASSPGTAFSYEQYF.

Only a few counts were recorded for this clone. The J gene is TRBJ2-3, the V gene TRBV27; a weak D match, TRBD2 (5 bases). Trimming shortened V by 3 bases and J by 0 bases, and 10 bases separated the two germline ends. The CDR3 contains 15 residues. Germline assignment: CDR1 MNHEY and CDR2 SMNVEV (reference sequence). CDR3 residues: CASSFLATSTDTQYF. The CDR3 region has the DNA TGTGCCAGCAGTTTCTTAGCGACTAGCACAGATACGCAGTATTTT.

This rearrangement joins TRBV2 to TRBJ2-1; 7 bases agree with TRBD2. Germline V gives CDR1 SNHLY, CDR2 FYNNEI. CDR3 size: 15 residues. Losses at the gene ends were 4 bases for V and 2 bases for J; bases not matched to a gene: 5. The CDR3 nucleotides read TGTGCCAGCAGTGTGGGGACTATAACCTACAATGAGCAGTTCTTC. This sequence encodes CASSVGTITYNEQFF.

The chain has TRBV6-5 and TRBJ2-5; TRBD2 aligns across 10 bases. Looked up from germline, CDR1 is MNHEY and CDR2 is SVGAGI. CDR3 length equals 16 residues. J was trimmed by 5 bases and V by 2 bases; bases with no gene match: 8. The CDR3 coding sequence is TGTGCCAGCAGTTACGAGCCTAGCGGGAGAGGGGAGACCCAGTACTTC. Translated: CASSYEPSGRGETQYF.

The rearrangement joins TRBV4-1 to TRBJ2-1, with no clear D. Deletions cut 2 bases from V and 9 bases from J, with 11 bases between. The CDR3 sequence is 13 residues long. Germline assignment: CDR1 MGHRA and CDR2 YSYEKL. In DNA, the CDR3 is TGCGCCAGCAGCCAAACCGGGTGGGGTGAGCAGTTCTTC. Translation: CASSQTGWGEQFF.

Turning to this clone: One end of the junction fails to match germline, which may point to a read error. The J gene is TRBJ2-6, the V gene TRBV9; D might be TRBD1 (6 bases). Germline V CDR1 and CDR2: SGDLS, YYNGEE. The CDR3 contains 17 residues. The CDR3 region is CASSVGRVDSGANVLTF. The CDR3 DNA reads TGTGCCAGCAGCGTAGGCAGGGTTGATTCAGGGGCCAACGTCTTGACTTTC.

This chain uses TRBV5-1 with TRBJ1-1, with TRBD1 identical over 7 bases. CDR3 size: 13 residues. Germline assignment: CDR1 SGHRS and CDR2 YFSETQ. The junction had 8 bases not matched to a gene; V was cut back by 4 bases and J by 8 bases. The DNA for the CDR3 is TGCGCCAGCAGCGGCGCAGGGGGGCCGGAAGCTTTCTTT. It codes for CASSGAGGPEAFF.

V usage is TRBV28 and J usage is TRBJ1-2; no reliable D call. The CDR3 runs 12 residues. The ends were cut back, 4 bases at V and 8 bases at J, with 11 bases in the middle. Germline V lookup: CDR1 MDHEN, CDR2 SYDVKM. Written as DNA, the CDR3 is TGTGCCAGCAGTTCCGACCTGGGAGGCTACACCTTC. Protein product: CASSSDLGGYTF.

This chain joins TRBV29-1 and TRBJ2-1; TRBD2 matches at 8 bases. The CDR3 totals 13 residues. V trimming: 7 bases; J trimming: 2 bases; junction bases outside the gene matches: 4. From germline, CDR1 is SQVTM and CDR2 ANQGSEA. CDR3 in amino acids: CSGTGGAYNEQFF. As DNA, the CDR3 is TGCAGCGGGACGGGGGGGGCCTACAATGAGCAGTTCTTC.

This chain links TRBV29-1 with TRBJ2-1; 11 bases are a match to TRBD2. Unmatched junction bases numbered 2, after V lost 6 bases and J lost 4 bases. There are 13 residues in the CDR3. The V gene's germline CDR1 is SQVTM and CDR2 ANQGSEA. DNA of the CDR3: TGCAGCGTGGGACTAGCGGTTTACAATGAGCAGTTCTTC. Translation gives CSVGLAVYNEQFF.

This clone was seen a few times. V gene TRBV29-1 combines with J gene TRBJ2-2; the D is unclear. CDR3 length: 12 residues. V lost 0 bases to trimming and J lost 6 bases, with 5 bases between them. The germline V gene has CDR1 SQVTM and CDR2 ANQGSEA. The CDR3 here is CSVEEGSGELFF. CDR3 sequence (DNA): TGCAGCGTTGAAGAGGGGTCCGGGGAGCTGTTTTTT.

The chain is built from TRBV27 and TRBJ2-7, with D uncertain. The length of the CDR3 is 16 residues. Trimming took 3 bases from V and 0 from J, leaving 15 bases between them. Germline V gene sequence: CDR1 MNHEY, CDR2 SMNVEV (reference sequence). The CDR3 here is CASSLDRKQVSYEQYF. The CDR3 bases are TGTGCCAGCAGTTTGGATAGGAAACAAGTCTCCTACGAGCAGTACTTC.

The chain joins TRBV29-1 to TRBJ2-7, with D possibly TRBD1 on 5 matching bases. V dropped 7 bases and J dropped 0 bases, with 19 bases sitting between them. The CDR3 covers 15 residues. CDR1 and CDR2 from the germline V gene are SQVTM and ANQGSEA. CDR3 DNA: TGCAGCGCCCAGGGCCTGCTTGGAAGCTCCTACGAGCAGTACTTC. It encodes CSAQGLLGSSYEQYF.

V gene TRBV28 combines with J gene TRBJ2-3; weak D call: TRBD2 (6 bases). Trimming cost V 7 bases and J 0 bases, with 11 bases left between them. Germline loops: CDR1 MDHEN, CDR2 SYDVKM. The CDR3 covers 14 residues. CDR3 sequence reads: CASTGGVSTDTQYF. DNA of the CDR3: TGTGCCAGCACCGGGGGAGTGAGCACAGATACGCAGTATTTT.

The chain recombines TRBV28 with TRBJ2-7, with 9 nucleotides matching TRBD1. Germline loops: CDR1 MDHEN, CDR2 SYDVKM. Trimming removed 4 bases from V and 2 bases from J; junction bases left unmatched: 3. This CDR3 contains 14 residues. This CDR3 reads CASSSGTGTYEQYF. Here the CDR3 DNA reads TGTGCCAGCAGTTCCGGGACAGGGACCTACGAGCAGTACTTC.

The chain links TRBV7-2 to TRBJ2-7; D might be TRBD1 (7 bases). Per the germline V gene, CDR1 is SGHTA and CDR2 is FQGNSA. Deletions cut 4 bases from V and 4 bases from J, with 11 bases between. This CDR3 spans 13 amino acids. The CDR3 protein is CASSSGGPYEQYF. The CDR3 DNA reads TGTGCCAGCAGCTCAGGGGGGCCTTACGAGCAGTACTTC.

The rearrangement joins TRBV30 to TRBJ1-5; perhaps TRBD1 as D (6 bases). The CDR3 sequence is 18 residues long. CDR1 GTSNPN and CDR2 SVGIG come from the germline V gene (reference sequence). Trimming shortened V by 1 base and J by 0 bases, and 19 bases separated the two germline ends. The CDR3 sequence is CAWSDYIGGQYSNQPQHF. CDR3 nucleotide sequence: TGTGCCTGGAGTGACTATATCGGGGGGCAGTATAGCAATCAGCCCCAGCATTTT.

CDR3 sequence reads: CASSLDRDAYEQYF. CDR3 sequence (DNA): TGTGCCAGTAGCCTAGACAGGGACGCCTACGAGCAGTACTTC. V is TRBV19 and J is TRBJ2-7; 7 bases match TRBD1. V shed 6 bases, J shed 2 bases, and the junction held 7 bases outside the gene matches. The CDR3 is 14 amino acids. CDR1 is LNHDA and CDR2 is SQIVND in the germline V gene (reference sequence).

The sample holds one count of this clone. This chain joins TRBV5-1 and TRBJ2-3, with TRBD2 matching 10 bases. There are 16 residues in the CDR3. CDR1 and CDR2 from the germline V gene are SGHRS and YFSETQ. Trimming took 2 bases from V and 5 from J; bases not matched to a gene: 8. Here the CDR3 DNA reads TGCGCCAGCAGCTTCATCGCTAGCGGGAGAGAAGATACGCAGTATTTT. Protein product: CASSFIASGREDTQYF.

The J gene is TRBJ1-5, the V gene TRBV30, with 9 bases aligning to TRBD1. The V segment lost 1 base and the J segment 5 bases; nucleotides outside the gene matches: 6. Per germline, CDR1 GTSNPN and CDR2 SVGIG (reference sequence). CDR3 size: 15 residues. CDR3 DNA: TGTGCCTGGAGTGCCCAGGGACAGGGTGATCAGCCCCAGCATTTT. Residues: CAWSAQGQGDQPQHF.

This chain uses TRBV29-1 with TRBJ2-2; D not resolved. The CDR3 is 13 amino acids. Germline CDR1 reads SQVTM; CDR2 reads ANQGSEA. Between the trimmed V and J ends, which lost 6 bases and 1 base, there was a span of 9 bases. CDR3 protein: CSVRHLNTGELFF. The CDR3, as DNA: TGCAGCGTCAGACACCTGAACACCGGGGAGCTGTTTTTT.

This clone turned up a few times. This chain joins TRBV7-9 and TRBJ2-3; D is perhaps TRBD1 or TRBD2 (5 bases each). In germline, CDR1 is SEHNR, CDR2 FQNEAQ (reference sequence). V was trimmed by 5 bases and J by 3 bases, leaving 18 bases between them. This CDR3 region has 16 residues. The DNA of the CDR3 is TGTGCCAGCAGCCAAACAGGCCTGGGGGTGACAGATACGCAGTATTTT. This gives the protein CASSQTGLGVTDTQYF.

The CDR3, as DNA: TGTGCCAGCACCCCACAGGGGGCTAAGGGCTACACCTTC. It yields the protein CASTPQGAKGYTF. The J gene is TRBJ1-2, the V gene TRBV6-5, with 9 bases lining up with TRBD1. The V gene's germline CDR1 is MNHEY and CDR2 SVGAGI. The junction had 8 bases not matched to a gene; V was cut back by 7 bases and J by 8 bases. The CDR3 runs 13 residues.

The rearrangement joins TRBV4-1 to TRBJ2-5; TRBD2 might be the D (6 bases). V gave up 1 base and J gave up 2 bases, with 8 bases separating them. The CDR3 has 14 amino acids. Germline V gene data show CDR1 as MGHRA and CDR2 as YSYEKL. DNA of the CDR3: TGCGCCAGCAGCCAAGGGGACTCACAAGAGACCCAGTACTTC. Residues: CASSQGDSQETQYF.